A selection of T cell receptor beta chains follows, all from one sample in a study of cytomegalovirus exposure and HLA in healthy donors. The method was immunoSEQ multiplex PCR; TCRdb's version includes in-frame clones alone and lacks a portion of them. The table lists around 170,000 clones, less than 80% of them singletons. Sample: PBMCs. The receptors were gathered from a middle-aged woman in good health and CMV-seronegative. Both conserved end residues are part of each CDR3. The D gene is left open where the match is weak. Clone size is shown for a subset of rows, as once, few, many or a class of expanded clone.

j_gene: TRBJ2-3
d_gene: TRBD2
v_gene: TRBV30
abundance: .
CDR3aa: CAWRTSGQDTQYF
CDR3nt: TGTGCCTGGAGGACTAGCGGGCAGGATACGCAGTATTTT

j_gene: TRBJ1-2
d_gene: TRBD1
v_gene: TRBV5-1
abundance: .
CDR3aa: CASSLSTGDGYTF
CDR3nt: TGCGCCAGCAGCCTTTCCACAGGGGATGGCTACACCTTC

j_gene: TRBJ1-5
d_gene: TRBD1
v_gene: TRBV7-9
abundance: .
CDR3aa: CASSPGTGFMGPYQPQHF
CDR3nt: TGTGCCAGCAGCCCCGGGACAGGGTTTATGGGACCCTATCAGCCCCAGCATTTT

j_gene: TRBJ1-1
d_gene: .
v_gene: TRBV2
abundance: few
CDR3aa: CASSRGSEAFF
CDR3nt: TGTGCCAGCAGCCGAGGGAGTGAAGCTTTCTTT

j_gene: TRBJ2-2
d_gene: TRBD2
v_gene: TRBV5-6
abundance: .
CDR3aa: CASSRIASGTNTGELFF
CDR3nt: TGTGCCAGCAGCCGTATTGCTAGCGGGACGAACACCGGGGAGCTGTTTTTT

j_gene: TRBJ2-7
d_gene: .
v_gene: TRBV9
abundance: .
CDR3aa: CASSVQGSAYEQYF
CDR3nt: TGTGCCAGCAGCGTGCAGGGGAGTGCTTACGAGCAGTACTTC

j_gene: TRBJ2-7
d_gene: .
v_gene: TRBV10-3
abundance: few
CDR3aa: CAIKVTAGSSYEQYF
CDR3nt: TGTGCCATCAAAGTGACAGCGGGTAGCTCCTACGAGCAGTACTTC

j_gene: TRBJ2-6
d_gene: TRBD1
v_gene: TRBV9
abundance: .
CDR3aa: CASSESPRDRASGANVLTF
CDR3nt: TGTGCCAGCAGCGAGAGTCCCCGGGACAGAGCTTCTGGGGCCAACGTCCTGACTTTC

j_gene: TRBJ1-2
d_gene: .
v_gene: TRBV6-1
abundance: .
CDR3aa: CASNAGQLFNYGYTF
CDR3nt: TGTGCCAGCAATGCCGGACAGCTATTTAACTATGGCTACACCTTC

j_gene: TRBJ2-6
d_gene: .
v_gene: TRBV28
abundance: few
CDR3aa: CASSPQGAWPQVGTGANVLTF
CDR3nt: TGTGCCAGCAGCCCACAGGGAGCTTGGCCCCAAGTTGGAACTGGGGCCAACGTCCTGACTTTC

j_gene: TRBJ1-1
d_gene: TRBD1
v_gene: TRBV27
abundance: .
CDR3aa: CASSRTGEGGSTEAFF
CDR3nt: TGTGCCAGCAGTCGAACAGGGGAAGGGGGGAGCACTGAAGCTTTCTTT

j_gene: TRBJ1-2
d_gene: .
v_gene: TRBV6-1
abundance: few
CDR3aa: CASSAKYGYTF
CDR3nt: TGTGCCAGCAGTGCTAAGTATGGCTACACCTTC

j_gene: TRBJ1-5
d_gene: .
v_gene: TRBV7-9
abundance: .
CDR3aa: CSSSLDSQPQHF
CDR3nt: TGTTCCAGCAGCCTCGACAGTCAGCCCCAGCATTTT

j_gene: TRBJ2-7
d_gene: .
v_gene: TRBV7-9
abundance: few
CDR3aa: CASSSDYYEQYF
CDR3nt: TGTGCCAGCAGCTCGGACTACTACGAGCAGTACTTC

j_gene: TRBJ2-1
d_gene: .
v_gene: TRBV19
abundance: .
CDR3aa: CASSTERSGEQFF
CDR3nt: TGTGCCAGTAGTACGGAGCGGTCCGGTGAGCAGTTCTTC

j_gene: TRBJ2-7
d_gene: .
v_gene: TRBV6-6
abundance: few
CDR3aa: CASSYSWRRASYEQYF
CDR3nt: TGTGCCAGCAGTTACTCCTGGCGGAGAGCCTCCTACGAGCAGTACTTC

j_gene: TRBJ1-5
d_gene: TRBD1
v_gene: TRBV28
abundance: .
CDR3aa: CASSFIGGQGVMGNQPQHF
CDR3nt: TGTGCCAGCAGTTTCATAGGGGGACAGGGCGTGATGGGAAATCAGCCCCAGCATTTT

j_gene: TRBJ1-5
d_gene: .
v_gene: TRBV21-1
abundance: once
CDR3aa: CASSKVGDGPQHF
CDR3nt: TGTGCCAGCAGCAAAGTGGGAGACGGGCCCCAGCATTTT

j_gene: TRBJ2-5
d_gene: .
v_gene: TRBV4-1
abundance: .
CDR3aa: CASSHEGLQETQYF
CDR3nt: TGCGCCAGCAGCCACGAGGGTCTCCAAGAGACCCAGTACTTC

j_gene: TRBJ1-1
d_gene: TRBD1
v_gene: TRBV10-3
abundance: .
CDR3aa: CAISGDRGNTEAFF
CDR3nt: TGTGCCATCAGCGGGGACAGGGGTAACACTGAAGCTTTCTTT

j_gene: TRBJ1-3
d_gene: .
v_gene: TRBV30
abundance: .
CDR3aa: CAWRGDRHRNTIYF
CDR3nt: TGTGCCTGGAGGGGAGACAGGCACAGAAACACCATATATTTT

j_gene: TRBJ2-7
d_gene: .
v_gene: TRBV7-3
abundance: .
CDR3aa: CASSAQGFDEQYF
CDR3nt: TGTGCCAGCAGCGCCCAGGGCTTCGACGAGCAGTACTTC

j_gene: TRBJ2-1
d_gene: TRBD2
v_gene: TRBV11-3
abundance: .
CDR3aa: CASSSPGLALGNEQFF
CDR3nt: TGTGCCAGCAGCTCCCCGGGACTAGCCCTCGGCAATGAGCAGTTCTTC

j_gene: TRBJ2-7
d_gene: TRBD2
v_gene: TRBV6-4
abundance: .
CDR3aa: CASSRPMGTSGSSYEQYF
CDR3nt: TGTGCCAGCAGCAGACCTATGGGGACTAGCGGGAGCTCCTACGAGCAGTACTTC

j_gene: TRBJ2-7
d_gene: TRBD1
v_gene: TRBV11-3
abundance: .
CDR3aa: CASSLGTAIRVF
CDR3nt: TGTGCCAGCAGCCTCGGGACAGCCATTAGGGTCTTC

j_gene: TRBJ1-1
d_gene: TRBD1
v_gene: TRBV5-1
abundance: once
CDR3aa: CASSLNRGAMNTEAFF
CDR3nt: TGCGCCAGCAGCCTCAACAGGGGAGCTATGAACACTGAAGCTTTCTTT

j_gene: TRBJ1-2
d_gene: .
v_gene: TRBV5-6
abundance: .
CDR3aa: CASTPVRENYGYTF
CDR3nt: TGTGCCAGCACCCCGGTCCGGGAGAACTATGGCTACACCTTC

j_gene: TRBJ1-5
d_gene: TRBD1
v_gene: TRBV2
abundance: few
CDR3aa: CASRPGQANQPQHF
CDR3nt: TGTGCCAGCAGGCCGGGACAGGCCAATCAGCCCCAGCATTTT

j_gene: TRBJ2-5
d_gene: .
v_gene: TRBV6-1
abundance: .
CDR3aa: CASTLGGGWETQYF
CDR3nt: TGTGCCAGCACCCTAGGTGGGGGGTGGGAGACCCAGTACTTC

j_gene: TRBJ2-1
d_gene: .
v_gene: TRBV27
abundance: few
CDR3aa: CASSLGSLREQFF
CDR3nt: TGTGCCAGCAGTTTAGGATCGCTCAGGGAGCAGTTCTTC

j_gene: TRBJ2-7
d_gene: .
v_gene: TRBV5-1
abundance: .
CDR3aa: CASSDTGGPYEQYF
CDR3nt: TGCGCCAGCAGCGACACCGGGGGGCCCTACGAGCAGTACTTC

j_gene: TRBJ2-1
d_gene: TRBD2
v_gene: TRBV7-6
abundance: .
CDR3aa: CASTTTSEFYNEQFF
CDR3nt: TGTGCCAGCACCACGACTAGCGAGTTTTACAATGAGCAGTTCTTC

j_gene: TRBJ1-4
d_gene: .
v_gene: TRBV7-9
abundance: many
CDR3aa: CASSSRDRGEKLFF
CDR3nt: TGTGCCAGCAGCTCGCGGGACCGGGGTGAAAAACTGTTTTTT

j_gene: TRBJ2-3
d_gene: TRBD1
v_gene: TRBV6-1
abundance: .
CDR3aa: CASRQGGTDTQYF
CDR3nt: TGTGCCAGCAGGCAGGGGGGCACAGATACGCAGTATTTT

j_gene: TRBJ2-7
d_gene: TRBD2
v_gene: TRBV5-6
abundance: .
CDR3aa: CASSTIALAGGTGEQYF
CDR3nt: TGTGCCAGCAGCACTATTGCCCTAGCGGGGGGTACGGGTGAGCAGTACTTC

j_gene: TRBJ2-5
d_gene: TRBD1
v_gene: TRBV7-3
abundance: .
CDR3aa: CASSLMGTGQETQYF
CDR3nt: TGTGCCAGCAGCTTAATGGGGACAGGCCAAGAGACCCAGTACTTC

j_gene: TRBJ2-7
d_gene: .
v_gene: TRBV5-1
abundance: .
CDR3aa: CASSLGQASYEQYF
CDR3nt: TGCGCCAGCAGCTTGGGGCAGGCAAGCTACGAGCAGTACTTC